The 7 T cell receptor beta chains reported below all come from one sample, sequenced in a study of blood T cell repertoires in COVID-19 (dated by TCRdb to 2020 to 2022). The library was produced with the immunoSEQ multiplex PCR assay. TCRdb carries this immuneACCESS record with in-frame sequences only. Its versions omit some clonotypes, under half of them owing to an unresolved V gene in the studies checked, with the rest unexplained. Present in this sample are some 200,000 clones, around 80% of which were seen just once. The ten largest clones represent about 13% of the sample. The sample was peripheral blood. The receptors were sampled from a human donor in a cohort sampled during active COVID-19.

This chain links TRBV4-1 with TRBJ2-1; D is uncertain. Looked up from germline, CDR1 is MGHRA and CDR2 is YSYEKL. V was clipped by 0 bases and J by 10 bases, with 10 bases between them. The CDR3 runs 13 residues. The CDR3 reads CASSQDRGLEQFF. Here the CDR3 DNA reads TGCGCCAGCAGCCAAGATAGAGGCCTCGAGCAGTTCTTC.

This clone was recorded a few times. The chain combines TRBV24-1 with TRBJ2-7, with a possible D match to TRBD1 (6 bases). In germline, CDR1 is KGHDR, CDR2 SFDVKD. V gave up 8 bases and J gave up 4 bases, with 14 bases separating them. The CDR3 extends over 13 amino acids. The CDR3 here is CATMGTQDYEQYF. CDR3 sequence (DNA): TGTGCCACCATGGGGACACAAGATTACGAGCAGTACTTC.

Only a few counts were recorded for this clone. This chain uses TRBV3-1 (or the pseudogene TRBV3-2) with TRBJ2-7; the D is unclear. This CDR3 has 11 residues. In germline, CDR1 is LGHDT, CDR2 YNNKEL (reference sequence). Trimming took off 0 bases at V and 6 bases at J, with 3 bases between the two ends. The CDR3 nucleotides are TGTGCCAGCAGCCAAGATAGCGAGCAGTACTTC. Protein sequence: CASSQDSEQYF.

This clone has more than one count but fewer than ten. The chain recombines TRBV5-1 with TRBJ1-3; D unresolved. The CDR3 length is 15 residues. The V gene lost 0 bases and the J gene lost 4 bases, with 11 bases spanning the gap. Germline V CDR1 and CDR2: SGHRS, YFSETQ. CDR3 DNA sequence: TGCGCCAGCAGCTTGGCGGGGTTAGTGGGAAACACCATATATTTT. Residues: CASSLAGLVGNTIYF.

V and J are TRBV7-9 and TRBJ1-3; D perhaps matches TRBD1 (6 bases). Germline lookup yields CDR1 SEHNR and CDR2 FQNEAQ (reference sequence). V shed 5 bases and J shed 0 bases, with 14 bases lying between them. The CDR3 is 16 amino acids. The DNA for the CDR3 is TGTGCCAGCAGCCTCGTCGGGGGGGCCTCTGGAAACACCATATATTTT. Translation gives CASSLVGGASGNTIYF.

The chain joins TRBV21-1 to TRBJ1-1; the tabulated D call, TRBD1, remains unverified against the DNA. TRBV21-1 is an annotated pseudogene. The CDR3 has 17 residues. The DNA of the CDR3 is TGTGCCAGCAGCTCGGTGACCAGGACAGTGAGGAACACTGAAGCTTTCTTT. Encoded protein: CASSSVTRTVRNTEAFF.

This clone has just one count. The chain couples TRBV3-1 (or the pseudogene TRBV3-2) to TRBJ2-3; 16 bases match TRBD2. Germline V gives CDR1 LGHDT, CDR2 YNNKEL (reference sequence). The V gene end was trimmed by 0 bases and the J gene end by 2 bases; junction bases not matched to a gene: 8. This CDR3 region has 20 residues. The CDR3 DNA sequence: TGTGCCAGCAGCCAAGACCCGGGACTAGCGGGGGGGCGTGCCACAGATACGCAGTATTTT. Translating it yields CASSQDPGLAGGRATDTQYF.